The 8 T cell receptor beta chains in this list originate from one sample, sequenced in a study of T cell changes during pregnancy in multiple sclerosis. The table came from immunoSEQ multiplex PCR; TCRdb's copy has only in-frame clones and leaves some out. The sample records 30,000 to 45,000 clones, around 94% being singletons. The sample consisted of peripheral blood, taken before pregnancy. The receptors originated from a female donor with multiple sclerosis, enrolled in a pregnancy study.

The gene calls are TRBV7-3 and TRBJ2-1; 10 bases are shared with TRBD2. CDR1 and CDR2 (germline): SGHTA, FQGTGA. Trimming at V came to 5 bases and at J to 5 bases, leaving 9 bases not matched to a gene. There are 16 residues in the CDR3. The CDR3 sequence is CASSVLPGLANNEQFF. CDR3 bases: TGTGCCAGCAGCGTACTCCCGGGACTAGCGAACAATGAGCAGTTCTTC.

The chain links TRBV6-6 to TRBJ1-1; TRBD1 aligns across 8 bases. CDR1 is MNHNY and CDR2 is SVGAGI in the germline V gene (reference sequence). This CDR3 has 16 residues. The junction had 8 bases not matched to a gene; V was cut back by 5 bases and J by 0 bases. CDR3 residues: CASSRTGQLMNTEAFF. CDR3 DNA: TGTGCCAGCAGTAGGACAGGGCAACTGATGAACACTGAAGCTTTCTTT.

As DNA, the CDR3 is TGCAGCGTTGAATCGGAGGAGGGGGCGGACGAGCAGTACTTC. Encoded protein: CSVESEEGADEQYF. The chain is built from TRBV29-1 and TRBJ2-7; a possible D gene is TRBD1 (7 bases). The CDR3 extends over 14 amino acids. Germline V gene lookup returns CDR1 SQVTM and CDR2 ANQGSEA. V lost 2 bases, J lost 5 bases, and 16 bases lay in between.

The chain combines TRBV9 with TRBJ2-5, with 11 bases identical to TRBD2. V lost 0 bases to trimming and J lost 2 bases; unmatched junction nucleotides: 12. CDR3 size: 19 residues. Germline CDR1 and CDR2: SGDLS and YYNGEE. The CDR3 DNA follows: TGTGCCAGCAGCGTAGGGGGGGCGCGAGTAGCGGGAGGGCAAGAGACCCAGTACTTC. As protein: CASSVGGARVAGGQETQYF.

The chain employs TRBV25-1 and TRBJ2-1, with no clear D. The germline V and J ends were trimmed by 4 bases and 2 bases, with 9 bases remaining between them. Germline lookup yields CDR1 MGHDK and CDR2 SYGVNS. There are 14 residues in the CDR3. The CDR3 protein is CASSGMRPYNEQFF. CDR3 bases: TGTGCCAGCAGTGGGATGAGGCCCTACAATGAGCAGTTCTTC.

This chain uses TRBV18 with TRBJ2-3, with TRBD2 identical over 7 bases. V dropped 0 bases and J dropped 6; count of bases not matched to a gene: 3. CDR3 length equals 14 residues. Germline V CDR1 and CDR2: KGHSH, LQKENI. The CDR3 DNA is TGTGCCAGCTCACCACCACGGGGAGGGGATACGCAGTATTTT. Encoded protein: CASSPPRGGDTQYF.

This rearrangement joins TRBV6-6 to TRBJ2-7; 9 bases agree with TRBD2. Germline V gene sequence: CDR1 MNHNY, CDR2 SVGAGI (reference sequence). Germline trimming cut 6 bases from V and 0 bases from J; bases unmatched to any gene: 6. The CDR3 covers 15 residues. The CDR3 reads CASRLTSGHSYEQYF. The CDR3 DNA sequence: TGTGCCAGCAGGCTAACTAGCGGGCACTCCTACGAGCAGTACTTC.

The chain combines TRBV19 with TRBJ2-7; D gene unclear. Trimming removed 0 bases at V and 1 base at J, with 10 bases between. Germline-derived CDR1 and CDR2 are LNHDA and SQIVND (reference sequence). The length of the CDR3 is 15 residues. As DNA, the CDR3 is TGTGCCAGTAGTATAGATTCCCAGGCTTCCTACGAGCAGTACTTC. Its translation is CASSIDSQASYEQYF.